The following is a T cell receptor (beta chain) sequence with its context. Its cognate antigen is unknown. TCR beta cDNA was prepared out of 500 ng total RNA by means of a constant-region primer. A slightly modified ARM-PCR protocol with three nested multiplex PCR rounds produced these TCR beta libraries. Investigators reported that the first two PCR rounds, at around 10 cycles each, used TRBV1-TRBV30 forward primers with a C-beta reverse primer. TCRdb analysed the multiplex PCR reads with MiXCR anew, one entry per CDR3 protein. The table has about 330,000 distinct CDR3 sequences, about 61% seen once. In addition to blood RNA drawn from unsorted whole blood, germline DNA was extracted. These data belong to a study of tumor-infiltrating lymphocytes in primary liver carcinoma. Study-wide background: Samples returned roughly 3.5 to 8 million productive TCRbeta reads, a yield that was similar across tissue types.

This CDR3 has 15 amino acids. Trimming cost V 4 bases and J 5 bases, with 17 bases left between them. The germline gives CDR1 DFQATT, CDR2 SNEGSKA (reference sequence). Findings of the study overall: Overlap between tumor regions exceeded overlap of tumor with adjacent tissue or blood. Tumor tissue displayed a significantly greater top-250-clone fraction than blood (p = 0.039).

The clonotype was recovered from a man aged 35-49 years with primary liver carcinoma and hepatitis B virus infection. Specimen: peripheral blood. V usage is TRBV20-1 and J usage is TRBJ2-2, with D perhaps TRBD1 (5 bases). The CDR3 coding sequence is TGCAGTGCTACAGATCAGGGAAAATCGACCGGGGAGCTGTTTTTT. It translates to CSATDQGKSTGELFF.